This T cell receptor (beta chain) was retrieved from a study of cytomegalovirus exposure and HLA in healthy donors. 13 Jbeta primers and 60 Vbeta primers were used for the PCR. Profiled with immunoSEQ multiplex PCR; TCRdb holds only in-frame clones, not every one. Here the sample spans about 110,000 clones, around 76% being singletons. Notes on the study in general: Apparent HLA restriction characterized most CMV-associated TCR beta chains in a later analysis. Later work associated roughly 17,000 TCR beta sequences with HLA alleles at 0.05 false discovery rate. Exclusion as indistinguishable affected some V segments, including TRBV6-2 and TRBV6-3. Analysis was carried out at a later point, and it linked a missense DCLRE1C variant to TCR beta V- and J-gene trimming.

Only a few counts were recorded for this clone. Its antigen is still unknown. The ends were cut back, 4 bases at V and 3 bases at J, with 10 bases in the middle. The CDR3 covers 15 residues. CDR1 is LNHDA and CDR2 is SQIVND in the germline V gene (reference sequence). This rearrangement joins TRBV19 to TRBJ2-6; tentative D call: TRBD1 (6 bases). The sequence derives from a man aged 25-45 years in good health and CMV-seropositive. The sequencing sample was made of PBMCs. The CDR3 DNA reads TGTGCCAGTAGTACCACAGGGCTTGGGGCCAACGTCCTGACTTTC. Encoded protein: CASSTTGLGANVLTF.